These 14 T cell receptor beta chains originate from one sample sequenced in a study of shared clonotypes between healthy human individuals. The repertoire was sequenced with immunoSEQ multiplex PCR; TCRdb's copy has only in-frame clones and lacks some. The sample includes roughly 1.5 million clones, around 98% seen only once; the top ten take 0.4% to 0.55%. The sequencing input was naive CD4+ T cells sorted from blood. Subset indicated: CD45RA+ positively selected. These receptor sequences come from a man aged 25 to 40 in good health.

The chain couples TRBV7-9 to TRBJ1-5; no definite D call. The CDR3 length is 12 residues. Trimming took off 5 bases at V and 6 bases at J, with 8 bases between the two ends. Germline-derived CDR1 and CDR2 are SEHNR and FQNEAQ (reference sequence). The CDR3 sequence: CASSPLSQPQHF. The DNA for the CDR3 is TGTGCCAGCAGCCCGCTTTCTCAGCCCCAGCATTTT.

The CDR3 DNA reads as TGTGCCAGCTCACTTAACACAGGGGGGGAGTACAATGAGCAGTTCTTC. Translation: CASSLNTGGEYNEQFF. This chain links TRBV18 with TRBJ2-1; possibly TRBD1 for D (8 bases). CDR3 length equals 16 residues. Germline V CDR1 and CDR2: KGHSH, LQKENI. V lost 4 bases to trimming and J lost 4 bases, with 17 bases between them.

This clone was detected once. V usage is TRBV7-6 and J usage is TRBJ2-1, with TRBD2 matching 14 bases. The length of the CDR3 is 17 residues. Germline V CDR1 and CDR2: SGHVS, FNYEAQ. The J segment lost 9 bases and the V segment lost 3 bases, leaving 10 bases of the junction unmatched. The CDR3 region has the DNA TGTGCCAGCAGCTTTGTGGGACTAGCGGGAGCCCCACTTGAGCAGTTCTTC. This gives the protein CASSFVGLAGAPLEQFF.

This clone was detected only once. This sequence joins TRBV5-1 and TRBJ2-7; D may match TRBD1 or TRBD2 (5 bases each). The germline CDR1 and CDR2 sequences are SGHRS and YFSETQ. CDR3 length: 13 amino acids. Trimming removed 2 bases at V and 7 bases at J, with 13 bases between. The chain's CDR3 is CASSFQGTGEQYF. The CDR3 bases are TGCGCCAGCAGCTTTCAGGGAACGGGGGAGCAGTACTTC.

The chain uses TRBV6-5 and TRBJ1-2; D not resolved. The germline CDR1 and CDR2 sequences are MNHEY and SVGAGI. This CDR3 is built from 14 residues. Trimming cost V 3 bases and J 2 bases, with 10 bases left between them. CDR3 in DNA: TGTGCCAGCAGTTATGACGGCCTCAACTATGGCTACACCTTC. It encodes CASSYDGLNYGYTF.

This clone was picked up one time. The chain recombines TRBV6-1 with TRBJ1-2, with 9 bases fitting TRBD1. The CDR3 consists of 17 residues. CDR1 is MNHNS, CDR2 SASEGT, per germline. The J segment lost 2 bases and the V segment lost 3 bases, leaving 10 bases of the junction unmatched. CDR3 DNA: TGTGCCAGCAGTGAGCGGTACAGGGGGCTGTCGAACTATGGCTACACCTTC. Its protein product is CASSERYRGLSNYGYTF.

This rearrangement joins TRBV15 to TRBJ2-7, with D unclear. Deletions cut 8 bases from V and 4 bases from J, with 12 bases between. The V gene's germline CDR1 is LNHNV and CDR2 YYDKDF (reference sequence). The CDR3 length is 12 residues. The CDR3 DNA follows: TGTGCCACCGGTAAGGCCGGATACGAGCAGTACTTC. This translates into CATGKAGYEQYF.

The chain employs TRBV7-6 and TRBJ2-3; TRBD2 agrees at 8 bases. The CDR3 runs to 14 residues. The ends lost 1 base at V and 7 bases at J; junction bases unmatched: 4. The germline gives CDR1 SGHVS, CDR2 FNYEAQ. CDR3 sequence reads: CASSLGTSFHTQYF. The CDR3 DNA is TGTGCCAGCAGCTTAGGGACTAGCTTCCATACGCAGTATTTT.

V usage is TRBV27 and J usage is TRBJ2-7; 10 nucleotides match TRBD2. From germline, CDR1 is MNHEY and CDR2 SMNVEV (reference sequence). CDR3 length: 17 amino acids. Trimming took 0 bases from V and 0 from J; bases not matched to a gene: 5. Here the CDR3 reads CASSLSRLAGVSYEQYF. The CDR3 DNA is TGTGCCAGCAGTTTATCGAGGCTAGCGGGAGTCTCCTACGAGCAGTACTTC.

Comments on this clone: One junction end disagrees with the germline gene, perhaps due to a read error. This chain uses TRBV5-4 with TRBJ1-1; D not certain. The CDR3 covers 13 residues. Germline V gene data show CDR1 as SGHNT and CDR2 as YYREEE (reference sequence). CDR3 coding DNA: TGTGCCAGCGGCTTAGCCGCCGGACCTGAAGCTTTCTTT. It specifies CASGLAAGPEAFF.

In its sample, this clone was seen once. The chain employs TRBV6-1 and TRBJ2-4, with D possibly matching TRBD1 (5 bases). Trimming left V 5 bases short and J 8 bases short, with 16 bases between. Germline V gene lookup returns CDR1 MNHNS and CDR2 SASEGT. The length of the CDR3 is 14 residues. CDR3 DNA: TGTGCCAGCAGTACGCAGGGTATTATGGACATTCAGTACTTC. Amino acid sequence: CASSTQGIMDIQYF.

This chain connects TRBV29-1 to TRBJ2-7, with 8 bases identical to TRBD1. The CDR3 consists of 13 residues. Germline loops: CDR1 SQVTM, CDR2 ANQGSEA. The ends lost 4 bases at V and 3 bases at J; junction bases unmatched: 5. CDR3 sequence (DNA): TGCAGCGTTGGGGGACAGGCGCTCTACGAGCAGTACTTC. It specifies CSVGGQALYEQYF.

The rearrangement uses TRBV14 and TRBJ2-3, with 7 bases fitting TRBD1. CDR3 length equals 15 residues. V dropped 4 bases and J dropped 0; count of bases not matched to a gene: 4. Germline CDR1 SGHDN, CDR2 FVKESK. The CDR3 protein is CASSLKGQSTDTQYF. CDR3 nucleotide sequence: TGTGCCAGCAGCCTCAAGGGACAGAGCACAGATACGCAGTATTTT.

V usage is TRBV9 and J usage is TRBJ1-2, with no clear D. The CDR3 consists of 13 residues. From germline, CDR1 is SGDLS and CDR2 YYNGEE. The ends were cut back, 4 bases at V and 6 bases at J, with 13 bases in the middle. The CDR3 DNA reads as TGTGCCAGCAGCCCGGTGGTGGATCATGGCTACACCTTC. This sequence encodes CASSPVVDHGYTF.